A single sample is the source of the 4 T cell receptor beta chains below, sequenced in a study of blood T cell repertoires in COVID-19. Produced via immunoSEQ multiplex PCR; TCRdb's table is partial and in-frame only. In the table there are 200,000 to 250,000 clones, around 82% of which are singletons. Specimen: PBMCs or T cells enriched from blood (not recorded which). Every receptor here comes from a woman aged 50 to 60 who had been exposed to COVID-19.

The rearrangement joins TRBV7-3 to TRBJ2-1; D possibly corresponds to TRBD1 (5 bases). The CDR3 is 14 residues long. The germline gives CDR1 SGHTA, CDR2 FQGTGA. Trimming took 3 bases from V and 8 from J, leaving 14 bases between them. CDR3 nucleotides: TGTGCCAGCAGCTTTTACCCAGGGTCGGATGAGCAGTTCTTC. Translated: CASSFYPGSDEQFF.

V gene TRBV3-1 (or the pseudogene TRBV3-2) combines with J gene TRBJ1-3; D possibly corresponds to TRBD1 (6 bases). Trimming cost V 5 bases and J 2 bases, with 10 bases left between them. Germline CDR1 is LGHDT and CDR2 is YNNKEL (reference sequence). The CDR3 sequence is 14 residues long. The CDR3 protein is CASSERQAGNTIYF. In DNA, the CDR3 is TGTGCCAGCAGCGAGAGACAGGCTGGAAACACCATATATTTT.

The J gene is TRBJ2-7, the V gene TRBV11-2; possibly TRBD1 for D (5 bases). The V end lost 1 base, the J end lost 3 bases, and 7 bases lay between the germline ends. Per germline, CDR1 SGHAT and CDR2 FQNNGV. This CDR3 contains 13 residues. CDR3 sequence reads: CASSLGQHYEQYF. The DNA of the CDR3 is TGTGCCAGCAGCTTAGGACAGCACTACGAGCAGTACTTC.

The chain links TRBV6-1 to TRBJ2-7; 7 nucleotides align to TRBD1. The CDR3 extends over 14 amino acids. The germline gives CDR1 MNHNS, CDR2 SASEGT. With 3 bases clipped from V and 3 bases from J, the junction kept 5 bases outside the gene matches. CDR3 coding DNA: TGTGCCAGCAGTGAGGTAGGGGGCTACTACGAGCAGTACTTC. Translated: CASSEVGGYYEQYF.